This T cell receptor beta chain was sequenced for a study of beta chain features in type 1 diabetes. It was via CD45RO/CCR7/CD25/CD127/CD95/CD27 that CD4+ naive, central memory, regulatory and stem cell-like memory cells were sorted. This clone was counted only a few times. What it recognizes is unknown. The isolated RNA, all of it, was reverse transcribed, so expressed TCRB transcripts were what got sequenced. Sequencing used immunoSEQ multiplex PCR; TCRdb keeps in-frame clones, though not all of them. Of 680,000 or so clones listed, around 16% are singletons. The study, taken as a whole, reports: Junctions at VDJ sites from type 1 diabetes patients had fewer insertions and more deletions.

The CDR3 is 18 amino acids. The germline CDR1 and CDR2 sequences are SGHTA and FQGTGA. V gave up 1 base and J gave up 9 bases, with 25 bases separating them. V usage is TRBV7-3 and J usage is TRBJ2-1; D might be TRBD2 (6 bases). This TCR was sampled from a man between 18 and 35 years old in good health. The source material was naive CD4+ T cells from blood. CDR3 region: CASSLKLMASAPLGEQFF. CDR3 sequence (DNA): TGTGCCAGCAGCTTAAAATTAATGGCTAGCGCCCCTTTGGGTGAGCAGTTCTTC. The full variable domain, completed using reference TRBV7-3 and TRBJ2-1, is GAGVSQTPSNKVTEKGKYVELRCDPISGHTALYWYRQSLGQGPEFLIYFQGTGAADDSGLPNDRFFAVRPEGSVSTLKIQRTERGDSAVYLCASSLKLMASAPLGEQFFGPGTRLTVL.